Presented here are 24 T cell receptor beta chains from one specimen sequenced in a study of CD8 T cells in Susac syndrome. The authors reverse transcribed roughly 0.5 to 1 ug RNA with random hexamers. TCRdb processed the immunoSEQ multiplex PCR reads anew with MiXCR; each CDR3 protein has one entry. The profile covers some 140,000 distinct CDR3 sequences, with more than 75% appearing a single time and around 0.24% taken by the ten largest. Sample: CD8+ T cells from PBMCs. These receptors all come from a human donor with multiple sclerosis.

V and J are TRBV12-3 or TRBV12-4 and TRBJ1-1; TRBD1 is a possible D gene (5 bases). This CDR3 is 14 amino acids long. V lost 3 bases, J lost 4 bases, and 12 bases lay in between. The CDR3 here is CASSFGGVGTEAFF. In DNA form, the CDR3 reads TGTGCCAGCAGTTTTGGGGGAGTGGGCACTGAAGCTTTCTTT.

This chain connects TRBV11-2 to TRBJ2-7; D not certain. This CDR3 is 13 amino acids long. Per germline, CDR1 SGHAT and CDR2 FQNNGV. Trimming took off 1 base at V and 3 bases at J, with 7 bases between the two ends. The CDR3 loop reads CASSLGSYYEQYF. In DNA form, the CDR3 reads TGTGCCAGCAGCTTAGGTAGCTACTACGAGCAGTACTTC.

V and J are TRBV24-1 and TRBJ2-7; 8 bases map to TRBD2. J was trimmed by 3 bases and V by 0 bases; bases with no gene match: 3. Germline-derived CDR1 and CDR2 are KGHDR and SFDVKD. The CDR3 is made up of 15 amino acids. The chain's CDR3 is CATSDLDGGDYEQYF. CDR3 nucleotide sequence: TGTGCCACCAGTGATTTGGACGGGGGGGACTACGAGCAGTACTTC.

The chain has TRBV29-1 and TRBJ2-5, with a tentative D call TRBD1 (5 bases). The V and J ends lost 7 bases and 2 bases respectively, with 17 bases between them. The germline V gene encodes CDR1 SQVTM and CDR2 ANQGSEA. There are 14 residues in the CDR3. The CDR3 region has the DNA TGCAGCGCCATAGGGGTCACTTTTCAAGAGACCCAGTACTTC. Its translation is CSAIGVTFQETQYF.

Here the CDR3 DNA reads TGCAGCGTTGAAGAGCCCAGGTCAAACACCGGGGAGCTGTTTTTT. Its translation: CSVEEPRSNTGELFF. The chain has TRBV29-1 and TRBJ2-2, with D uncertain. The germline gives CDR1 SQVTM, CDR2 ANQGSEA. Trimming shortened V by 0 bases and J by 2 bases, and 10 bases separated the two germline ends. There are 15 residues in the CDR3.

This rearrangement joins TRBV20-1 to TRBJ2-1; the match to TRBD2 covers 10 bases. Germline CDR1 and CDR2: DFQATT and SNEGSKA (reference sequence). This CDR3 contains 14 residues. With 6 bases clipped from V and 4 bases from J, the junction kept 6 bases outside the gene matches. In nucleotides, the CDR3 is TGCAGTGCCTACGGACTAGCGGAATACAATGAGCAGTTCTTC. Translated: CSAYGLAEYNEQFF.

This clonotype was picked up one time. In DNA form, the CDR3 reads TGTGCCAGCAGCCACACAGGGGTTGAAGCTTTCTTT. Translation: CASSHTGVEAFF. The chain uses TRBV7-9 and TRBJ1-1; 7 bases agree with TRBD1. Germline-derived CDR1 and CDR2 are SEHNR and FQNEAQ (reference sequence). V gave up 5 bases and J gave up 7 bases; unmatched junction bases: 4. The CDR3 runs to 12 residues.

The chain joins TRBV2 to TRBJ2-7; possible D gene TRBD2, 5 bases. The CDR3 runs to 12 residues. Between the trimmed V and J ends, which lost 6 bases and 3 bases, there was a span of 9 bases. The germline V gene has CDR1 SNHLY and CDR2 FYNNEI. The DNA of the CDR3 is TGTGCCAGCAGCGTACTAGACTACGAGCAGTACTTC. It is translated as CASSVLDYEQYF. Together with reference TRBV2 and TRBJ2-7, the CDR3 gives the full variable domain: EPEVTQTPSHQVTQMGQEVILRCVPISNHLYFYWYRQILGQKVEFLVSFYNNEISEKSEIFDDQFSVERPDGSNFTLKIRSTKLEDSAMYFCASSVLDYEQYFGPGTRLTVT.

The chain uses TRBV29-1 and TRBJ1-2, with 10 bases that match TRBD1. This CDR3 comprises 12 residues. Germline loops: CDR1 SQVTM, CDR2 ANQGSEA. The V segment lost 5 bases and the J segment 6 bases; nucleotides outside the gene matches: 3. The CDR3 loop reads CSVLTGGDGYTF. The CDR3 bases are TGCAGCGTTTTGACAGGGGGCGATGGCTACACCTTC.

This chain uses TRBV9 with TRBJ2-2; a weak D match, TRBD1 (5 bases). This CDR3 has 16 residues. From germline, CDR1 is SGDLS and CDR2 YYNGEE. V shed 0 bases and J shed 2 bases, with 11 bases lying between them. CDR3 nucleotide sequence: TGTGCCAGCAGCGTAGATCAGGACACAAACACCGGGGAGCTGTTTTTT. This encodes CASSVDQDTNTGELFF.

The chain uses TRBV3-1 and TRBJ2-3, with D possibly TRBD2 on 6 matching bases. The germline V gene has CDR1 LGHDT and CDR2 YNNKEL (reference sequence). This CDR3 is built from 15 residues. With 0 bases removed from V and 6 bases from J, the gap between germline ends came to 13 bases. CDR3 sequence: CASSQEAGLPDTQYF. Here the CDR3 DNA reads TGTGCCAGCAGCCAAGAAGCGGGCCTCCCGGATACGCAGTATTTT.

With regard to this clonotype: A junction end diverges from the germline sequence, so it may reflect a read error. V usage is TRBV5-1 and J usage is TRBJ1-1, with a tentative D call TRBD1 (5 bases). Germline V CDR1 and CDR2: SGHRS, YFSETQ. This CDR3 is built from 15 residues. The CDR3 DNA follows: TGCGCCAGCAGCGGGGGGAGACAGATGAACACTGAAGTTTTCTTT. This encodes CASSGGRQMNTEVFF.

The gene calls are TRBV20-1 and TRBJ2-1; D gene ambiguous. V lost 0 bases and J 2 bases, leaving 14 bases between the germline ends. Germline V lookup: CDR1 DFQATT, CDR2 SNEGSKA (reference sequence). CDR3 size: 16 residues. The CDR3 loop is CSARDYLVVAYNEQFF. DNA for the CDR3: TGCAGTGCTAGAGACTATCTAGTTGTAGCCTACAATGAGCAGTTCTTC.

This clonotype was found once. The chain recombines TRBV30 with TRBJ1-1; D uncertain. Trimming took off 1 base at V and 7 bases at J, with 13 bases between the two ends. Germline CDR1 reads GTSNPN; CDR2 reads SVGIG (reference sequence). The CDR3 has 13 residues. The CDR3 DNA reads TGTGCCTGGAGTGGGGGTTTGCGGGGTGAAGCTTTCTTT. Translation: CAWSGGLRGEAFF.

The chain has TRBV13 and TRBJ2-7; 9 bases line up with TRBD1. V dropped 5 bases and J dropped 5; count of bases not matched to a gene: 7. The CDR3 runs to 14 residues. Germline V gives CDR1 PRHDT, CDR2 FYEKMQ (reference sequence). CDR3 sequence: CASSRTGGIHEQYF. For the CDR3, the DNA is TGTGCCAGCAGCCGAACAGGGGGCATCCACGAGCAGTACTTC.

The CDR3 protein is CSVELDDYNEQFF. DNA of the CDR3: TGCAGCGTTGAACTAGACGACTACAATGAGCAGTTCTTC. The V and J genes are TRBV29-1 and TRBJ2-1; no clear D. This CDR3 contains 13 residues. CDR1 SQVTM and CDR2 ANQGSEA come from the germline V gene. Trimming cost V 2 bases and J 3 bases, with 8 bases left between them.

This clonotype was observed a single time. The rearrangement links TRBV28 to TRBJ1-2; D is ambiguous. Between the trimmed V and J ends, which lost 5 bases and 1 base, there was a span of 20 bases. This CDR3 region has 17 residues. CDR1 MDHEN and CDR2 SYDVKM come from the germline V gene. The CDR3 is CASSTTRVTEFNYGYTF. DNA for the CDR3: TGTGCCAGCAGTACCACCCGGGTGACTGAATTTAACTATGGCTACACCTTC.

The chain links TRBV7-8 to TRBJ2-3; D gene unclear. CDR3 length: 14 residues. V was pared by 5 bases and J by 1 base, with 10 bases between. Per germline, CDR1 SGHVS and CDR2 FQNEAQ. CDR3 bases: TGTGCCAGCAGCAAGACATCTCGCACAGATACGCAGTATTTT. This encodes CASSKTSRTDTQYF.

The CDR3 region is CANLAGAVGELFF. The CDR3 DNA reads TGTGCCAACCTAGCGGGAGCTGTCGGGGAGCTGTTTTTT. This chain links TRBV12-3 or TRBV12-4 with TRBJ2-2; 10 bases line up with TRBD2. V shed 10 bases, J shed 7 bases, and the junction held 6 bases outside the gene matches. CDR3 length: 13 residues.

The V call is TRBV7-2, the J call TRBJ2-1, with D possibly TRBD2 on 6 matching bases. The V and J ends lost 4 bases and 5 bases respectively, with 18 bases between them. The CDR3 has 16 amino acids. The germline V gene encodes CDR1 SGHTA and CDR2 FQGNSA. CDR3 in amino acids: CASSSRGERYHNEQFF. The CDR3 nucleotides are TGTGCCAGCAGCTCCCGCGGGGAAAGGTACCACAATGAGCAGTTCTTC.

This rearrangement joins TRBV2 to TRBJ2-2, with D perhaps TRBD1 (6 bases). V lost 5 bases, J lost 13 bases, and 20 bases lay in between. Germline lookup yields CDR1 SNHLY and CDR2 FYNNEI. This CDR3 region has 14 residues. In nucleotides, the CDR3 is TGTGCCAGCAGTACCGAAGGGGGAACCCGGGGGCTGTTTTTT. It yields the protein CASSTEGGTRGLFF.

The V and J genes are TRBV4-2 and TRBJ1-3; D unresolved. The CDR3 sequence is 14 residues long. Trimming cost V 0 bases and J 1 base, with 4 bases left between them. From germline, CDR1 is LGHNA and CDR2 YNFKEQ. CDR3 residues: CASSQDISGNTIYF. For the CDR3, the DNA is TGTGCCAGCAGCCAAGACATTTCTGGAAACACCATATATTTT.

This chain uses TRBV25-1 with TRBJ2-7; 7 nucleotides match TRBD1. V trimming: 5 bases; J trimming: 1 base; junction bases outside the gene matches: 2. The CDR3 contains 13 residues. The V gene's germline CDR1 is MGHDK and CDR2 SYGVNS. CDR3 residues: CASSSTGSYEQYF. The CDR3 region has the DNA TGTGCCAGCAGTTCGACAGGGTCCTACGAGCAGTACTTC.

This chain joins TRBV30 and TRBJ1-1; no clear D gene. Germline values: CDR1 GTSNPN, CDR2 SVGIG (reference sequence). The germline V and J ends were trimmed by 3 bases and 0 bases, with 8 bases remaining between them. The CDR3 covers 13 residues. For the CDR3, the DNA is TGTGCCTGGAGATCGGTTGTGAACACTGAAGCTTTCTTT. Its translation: CAWRSVVNTEAFF. Supplemented by reference TRBV30 and TRBJ1-1, the full variable domain reads SQTIHQWPATLVQPVGSPLSLECTVEGTSNPNLYWYRQAAGRGLQLLFYSVGIGQISSEVPQNLSASRPQDRQFILSSKKLLLSDSGFYLCAWRSVVNTEAFFGQGTRLTVV.